A single sample is the source of the 22 T cell receptor beta chains below, sequenced in a study of blood T cell repertoires in COVID-19. Profiled with immunoSEQ multiplex PCR; TCRdb holds only in-frame clones, not every one. The repertoire holds about 200,000 clones, with about nine tenths as singletons. Input material: peripheral blood. The receptors were sampled from a woman between 65 and 79 years old with acute or convalescent COVID-19.

This chain links TRBV24-1 with TRBJ1-6, with TRBD1 as a possible D gene (5 bases). This CDR3 comprises 15 residues. Germline loops: CDR1 KGHDR, CDR2 SFDVKD. The germline V and J ends were trimmed by 1 base and 11 bases, with 14 bases remaining between them. The CDR3 loop reads CATSDFMGGKTPLHF. CDR3 in DNA: TGTGCCACCAGTGATTTTATGGGGGGGAAGACACCCCTCCACTTT.

V gene TRBV7-6 combines with J gene TRBJ1-5, with 10 bases fitting TRBD1. J gave up 1 base and V 4 bases, and 7 bases lay outside the gene matches. The germline CDR1 and CDR2 sequences are SGHVS and FNYEAQ. There are 17 residues in the CDR3. CDR3 sequence reads: CASSSGQGVSSNQPQHF. CDR3 nucleotides: TGTGCCAGCAGCTCCGGACAGGGGGTTTCAAGCAATCAGCCCCAGCATTTT.

The chain couples TRBV5-4 to TRBJ1-2, with 7 positions matching TRBD1. Germline CDR1 SGHNT, CDR2 YYREEE (reference sequence). The ends lost 5 bases at V and 4 bases at J; junction bases unmatched: 8. This CDR3 spans 14 amino acids. In DNA, the CDR3 is TGTGCCAGCAGTTTCGGACAGGACTTCTATGGCTACACCTTC. Its translation: CASSFGQDFYGYTF. Full variable domain (outside the CDR3, taken from reference TRBV5-4 and TRBJ1-2): ETGVTQSPTHLIKTRGQQVTLRCSSQSGHNTVSWYQQALGQGPQFIFQYYREEENGRGNFPPRFSGLQFPNYSSELNVNALELDDSALYLCASSFGQDFYGYTFGSGTRLTVV.

This clone was detected only once. V gene TRBV2 combines with J gene TRBJ1-6, with 7 bases aligning to TRBD1. The CDR3 spans 15 residues. The ends lost 6 bases at V and 3 bases at J; junction bases unmatched: 5. Per germline, CDR1 SNHLY and CDR2 FYNNEI. The CDR3 region is CASSARDSYNSPLHF. For the CDR3, the DNA is TGTGCCAGCAGCGCCCGGGACAGCTATAATTCACCCCTCCACTTT.

The V call is TRBV27, the J call TRBJ2-7; D not certain. The CDR3 spans 12 residues. Germline values: CDR1 MNHEY, CDR2 SMNVEV (reference sequence). Trimming left V 5 bases short and J 6 bases short, with 11 bases between. The CDR3 sequence: CASSLRGSEQYF. Written as DNA, the CDR3 is TGTGCCAGCAGTCTCCGAGGCTCCGAGCAGTACTTC.

The chain joins TRBV7-3 to TRBJ1-6; the D gene is possibly TRBD1 (6 bases). Trimming took 5 bases from V and 8 from J, leaving 16 bases between them. This CDR3 is 15 amino acids long. Germline values: CDR1 SGHTA, CDR2 FQGTGA. The CDR3: CASSKTGQGHSPLHF. The CDR3, as DNA: TGTGCCAGCAGCAAAACAGGGCAGGGTCATTCACCCCTCCACTTT.

V is TRBV3-1 (or the pseudogene TRBV3-2) and J is TRBJ1-3; weak D call: TRBD1 (5 bases). This CDR3 has 16 residues. V was cut by 0 bases and J by 0 bases, with 9 bases left in between. Germline values: CDR1 LGHDT, CDR2 YNNKEL (reference sequence). Here the CDR3 DNA reads TGTGCCAGCAGCCAAGATAGACAGTTCTCTGGAAACACCATATATTTT. Translation: CASSQDRQFSGNTIYF.

The V gene is TRBV27, the J gene TRBJ1-1, with 9 bases aligning to TRBD1. From germline, CDR1 is MNHEY and CDR2 SMNVEV (reference sequence). The CDR3 sequence is 14 residues long. J lost 4 bases, V lost 6 bases, and 6 bases had no gene match. The CDR3 nucleotides read TGTGCCAGCAGACAGGGGGCTGGAGGCACTGAAGCTTTCTTT. The encoded protein is CASRQGAGGTEAFF.

This chain joins TRBV11-3 and TRBJ2-2, with D possibly being TRBD1 (6 bases). Germline V lookup: CDR1 SGHNT, CDR2 YENEEA. The ends were cut back, 5 bases at V and 4 bases at J, with 14 bases in the middle. This CDR3 spans 15 amino acids. CDR3 in amino acids: CASSATGITTGELFF. Here the CDR3 DNA reads TGTGCCAGCAGCGCTACAGGGATTACCACCGGGGAGCTGTTTTTT. Based on the CDR3 plus reference TRBV11-3 and TRBJ2-2, the full variable domain is EAGVVQSPRYKIIEKKQPVAFWCNPISGHNTLYWYLQNLGQGPELLIRYENEEAVDDSQLPKDRFSAERLKGVDSTLKIQPAELGDSAVYLCASSATGITTGELFFGEGSRLTVL.

V usage is TRBV4-1 and J usage is TRBJ2-2; TRBD1 agrees at 8 bases. Looked up from germline, CDR1 is MGHRA and CDR2 is YSYEKL. Unmatched junction bases numbered 13, after V lost 0 bases and J lost 1 base. The CDR3 spans 20 residues. CDR3 DNA sequence: TGCGCCAGCAGCCAAGAACGCAGACAGGGGTCGAAGGGGAACACCGGGGAGCTGTTTTTT. Translated, it gives CASSQERRQGSKGNTGELFF.

This clone was seen only a few times. The CDR3 coding sequence is TGTGCCAGCAGTTACTGGGGACAGGTGAACACTGAAGCTTTCTTT. This encodes CASSYWGQVNTEAFF. The rearrangement uses TRBV6-5 and TRBJ1-1, with 8 bases matching TRBD1. Germline CDR1 reads MNHEY; CDR2 reads SVGAGI. The V gene end was trimmed by 1 base and the J gene end by 0 bases; junction bases not matched to a gene: 1. The CDR3 sequence is 15 residues long.

The chain recombines TRBV5-6 with TRBJ2-5; tentatively, D is TRBD2 (6 bases). Per the germline V gene, CDR1 is SGHDT and CDR2 is YYEEEE. The V gene lost 4 bases and the J gene lost 2 bases, with 15 bases spanning the gap. The CDR3 spans 15 residues. CDR3 residues: CASSERLGRQETQYF. In DNA, the CDR3 is TGTGCCAGCAGCGAACGGCTAGGGAGGCAAGAGACCCAGTACTTC.

The V call is TRBV25-1, the J call TRBJ1-1; 7 bases line up with TRBD1. The V gene end was trimmed by 3 bases and the J gene end by 5 bases; junction bases not matched to a gene: 6. Germline assignment: CDR1 MGHDK and CDR2 SYGVNS. The CDR3 sequence is 14 residues long. CDR3 in amino acids: CASSDGQEWTEAFF. The CDR3, as DNA: TGTGCCAGCAGTGACGGACAGGAATGGACTGAAGCTTTCTTT.

The chain recombines TRBV5-4 with TRBJ1-1; 9 nucleotides agree with TRBD1. V was pared by 0 bases and J by 8 bases, with 5 bases of the junction left unmatched. The CDR3 covers 14 residues. In germline, CDR1 is SGHNT, CDR2 YYREEE (reference sequence). The CDR3 loop reads CASSLDRGRSEAFF. Here the CDR3 DNA reads TGTGCCAGCAGCTTGGACAGGGGGCGCTCGGAAGCTTTCTTT.

The J gene is TRBJ2-5, the V gene TRBV2; 14 bases agree with TRBD2. From germline, CDR1 is SNHLY and CDR2 FYNNEI. Trimming took 6 bases from V and 4 from J; bases not matched to a gene: 4. The CDR3 consists of 15 residues. This chain's CDR3 is CASRGTSGSVETQYF. The CDR3 region has the DNA TGTGCCAGCAGGGGGACTAGCGGGAGTGTAGAGACCCAGTACTTC. Full variable domain (outside the CDR3, taken from reference TRBV2 and TRBJ2-5): EPEVTQTPSHQVTQMGQEVILRCVPISNHLYFYWYRQILGQKVEFLVSFYNNEISEKSEIFDDQFSVERPDGSNFTLKIRSTKLEDSAMYFCASRGTSGSVETQYFGPGTRLLVL.

The chain employs TRBV7-8 and TRBJ2-3; 7 bases match TRBD2. The CDR3 length is 16 residues. Germline-derived CDR1 and CDR2 are SGHVS and FQNEAQ. Germline trimming cut 3 bases from V and 0 bases from J; bases unmatched to any gene: 6. The CDR3 nucleotides are TGTGCCAGCAGCTTCCCTTCGGGGGGAAGCACAGATACGCAGTATTTT. This sequence encodes CASSFPSGGSTDTQYF. Drawing the rest from reference TRBV7-8 and TRBJ2-3, the complete variable domain is GAGVSQSPRYKVAKRGQDVALRCDPISGHVSLFWYQQALGQGPEFLTYFQNEAQLDKSGLPSDRFFAERPEGSVSTLKIQRTQQEDSAVYLCASSFPSGGSTDTQYFGPGTRLTVL.

This chain connects TRBV3-1 (or the pseudogene TRBV3-2) to TRBJ2-1, with 10 bases fitting TRBD2. Per germline, CDR1 LGHDT and CDR2 YNNKEL (reference sequence). The J segment lost 0 bases and the V segment lost 4 bases, leaving 6 bases of the junction unmatched. The CDR3 spans 17 residues. The CDR3 is CASSPSGGAISYNEQFF. CDR3 nucleotide sequence: TGTGCCAGCAGCCCCAGCGGGGGGGCCATCTCCTACAATGAGCAGTTCTTC.

This clone has a handful of counts. This chain connects TRBV24-1 to TRBJ1-6; D uncertain. Germline V gene sequence: CDR1 KGHDR, CDR2 SFDVKD. V lost 8 bases, J lost 7 bases, and 11 bases lay in between. CDR3 length equals 13 residues. The CDR3 loop reads CATTRGPNSPLHF. CDR3 DNA: TGTGCCACCACCAGAGGGCCCAATTCACCCCTCCACTTT.

The chain's CDR3 is CASSLDMGLGNTIYF. Here the CDR3 DNA reads TGTGCCAGCAGCTTAGATATGGGGCTCGGAAACACCATATATTTT. The V and J genes are TRBV11-2 and TRBJ1-3; D is perhaps TRBD1 (5 bases). CDR1 and CDR2 (germline): SGHAT, FQNNGV. The CDR3 runs 15 residues. Trimming cost V 0 bases and J 4 bases, with 10 bases left between them. The complete variable domain, with remaining parts taken from reference TRBV11-2 and TRBJ1-3, reads EAGVAQSPRYKIIEKRQSVAFWCNPISGHATLYWYQQILGQGPKLLIQFQNNGVVDDSQLPKDRFSAERLKGVDSTLKIQPAKLEDSAVYLCASSLDMGLGNTIYFGEGSWLTVV.

V gene TRBV10-2 combines with J gene TRBJ2-3, with 13 bases matching TRBD2. Germline CDR1 and CDR2: WSHSY and SAAADI. V dropped 7 bases and J dropped 1; count of bases not matched to a gene: 5. The length of the CDR3 is 16 residues. CDR3 loop: CASTPGTSGGTDTQYF. The CDR3 bases are TGCGCCAGCACCCCCGGGACTAGCGGGGGCACAGATACGCAGTATTTT.

The chain employs TRBV11-3 and TRBJ2-2; D is possibly TRBD2 (6 bases). Trimming removed 5 bases at V and 6 bases at J, with 10 bases between. The CDR3 loop spans 13 amino acids. In germline, CDR1 is SGHNT, CDR2 YENEEA. The CDR3 region has the DNA TGTGCCAGCAGCCGCCGGGAGCCCGGGGAGCTGTTTTTT. Translating gives CASSRREPGELFF. The variable domain in full, completed from reference TRBV11-3 and TRBJ2-2, reads EAGVVQSPRYKIIEKKQPVAFWCNPISGHNTLYWYLQNLGQGPELLIRYENEEAVDDSQLPKDRFSAERLKGVDSTLKIQPAELGDSAVYLCASSRREPGELFFGEGSRLTVL.

The genes are TRBV18 and TRBJ2-6; D might be TRBD1 (5 bases). This CDR3 has 13 amino acids. Between the trimmed V and J ends, which lost 10 bases and 1 base, there was a span of 8 bases. Germline loops: CDR1 KGHSH, CDR2 LQKENI. CDR3 loop: CATQGSGANVLTF. The CDR3, as DNA: TGTGCCACCCAGGGTTCTGGGGCCAACGTCCTGACTTTC.